This TCR beta chain emerged from a study of blood T cell repertoires in COVID-19. The wider study: The study drew acute and convalescent COVID-19 samples from the United States, Italy and Spain. Nucleic acid was either cDNA or gDNA, and it came from T cells, B-cell-depleted T cells, or PBMCs.

In the study's own analysis: Amplification from reference gene primers served as the basis for estimated nucleated cell counts. Clones were read by immunoSEQ multiplex PCR, and TCRdb kept only the in-frame ones, dropping some. For V, J and clone size, that table is used; D and trimming come from the DNA. The sample carries 120,000 to 150,000 clones, 80% to 90% recorded once. V was pared by 3 bases and J by 1 base, with 9 bases between. Germline CDR1 KGHSH, CDR2 LQKENI. The CDR3 runs 15 residues. The rearrangement joins TRBV18 to TRBJ2-2, with D unresolved. This receptor was identified in a man aged 60 to 69 with active or convalescent COVID-19. Specimen: peripheral blood. The CDR3 spells CASSPAVRNTGELFF. The CDR3 DNA sequence: TGTGCCAGCTCACCGGCGGTTAGGAACACCGGGGAGCTGTTTTTT. The complete variable domain, with remaining parts taken from reference TRBV18 and TRBJ2-2, reads NAGVMQNPRHLVRRRGQEARLRCSPMKGHSHVYWYRQLPEEGLKFMVYLQKENIIDESGMPKERFSAEFPKEGPSILRIQQVVRGDSAAYFCASSPAVRNTGELFFGEGSRLTVL.